This TCR beta chain emerged from a study of blood T cell repertoires in COVID-19. TCRdb keeps only in-frame clones here, not all; method: immunoSEQ multiplex PCR. The repertoire holds approximately 140,000 clones, with 65% to 90% as singletons. The sequence was collected from a woman in her forties or fifties who had recovered from COVID-19. Material: PBMCs or T cells enriched from blood (not recorded which).

The CDR3 nucleotides read TGCGCCAGCAGCCAAGAACAGACGGTTCGGGAAAAACTGTTTTTT. Its translation: CASSQEQTVREKLFF. The chain couples TRBV4-1 to TRBJ1-4; D not certain. This CDR3 is built from 15 residues. V lost 0 bases and J 8 bases, leaving 13 bases between the germline ends. In germline, CDR1 is MGHRA, CDR2 YSYEKL.